This T cell receptor (beta chain) was observed in a study of cytomegalovirus exposure and HLA in healthy donors. The wider study: An earlier analysis identified 110 million or so unique TCR beta sequences in about 179 million T cells.

For this clone: Its antigen remains unidentified.

Study-level findings and limits: A later analysis revealed that TCR association rates differed between HLA loci, peaking at DRB1 and bottoming out at HLA-C. As was reported, the HLA-A and HLA-B alleles of most subjects were accurately predicted from TCR beta sequences.

The PCR made use of 60 Vbeta and 13 Jbeta primers. Sequencing was performed with immunoSEQ multiplex PCR; in TCRdb, only in-frame clones are kept and a portion is missing. The data contain approximately 260,000 clones, 92% of them singletons. The V end lost 0 bases, the J end lost 0 bases, and 11 bases lay between the germline ends. CDR1 GTSNPN and CDR2 SVGIG come from the germline V gene (reference sequence). The CDR3 length is 15 residues. V usage is TRBV30 and J usage is TRBJ1-1; maybe TRBD1 (6 bases). The sequence derives from a girl under 10 years old in good health and CMV-seronegative. The sequenced sample consisted of PBMCs. CDR3 sequence (DNA): TGTGCCTGGAGTGTAAGGGGGTCAATGAACACTGAAGCTTTCTTT. It encodes CAWSVRGSMNTEAFF.